These 32 T cell receptor beta chains came from one sample sequenced in a study of T cell responses to AZD1222 COVID-19 vaccine. Clones were read by immunoSEQ multiplex PCR, and TCRdb kept only the in-frame ones, dropping some. The data contain 100,000 to 150,000 clones, roughly nine tenths of them seen just once; the ten biggest clones take up more than 4%. Specimen: peripheral blood, collected on day 0 of AZD1222 vaccination. The receptors shown here come from an adult in good health.

This clone occurred once. The V gene is TRBV5-1, the J gene TRBJ1-5; D ambiguous. Germline V gives CDR1 SGHRS, CDR2 YFSETQ. V was pared by 2 bases and J by 7 bases, with 13 bases between. CDR3 length: 14 residues. CDR3 DNA sequence: TGCGCCAGCAGCTTTCTCGGGTTAGAGCAGCCCCAGCATTTT. As protein: CASSFLGLEQPQHF.

The J gene is TRBJ2-2, the V gene TRBV30; no definite D call. Germline V gives CDR1 GTSNPN, CDR2 SVGIG (reference sequence). Trimming pared 7 bases from V and 5 bases from J, leaving 14 bases between. The CDR3 length is 13 residues. CDR3 amino acids: CAFSEHRTGELFF. The DNA for the CDR3 is TGTGCCTTCAGTGAACACCGAACCGGGGAGCTGTTTTTT.

The rearrangement uses TRBV19 and TRBJ2-2; 8 bases fit TRBD2. The CDR3 is made up of 15 amino acids. Trimming cost V 4 bases and J 5 bases; bases outside gene matches: 6. Germline assignment: CDR1 LNHDA and CDR2 SQIVND (reference sequence). CDR3 nucleotides: TGTGCCAGTAGTAGAGGCGGGGGGAATACCGGGGAGCTGTTTTTT. Amino acids: CASSRGGGNTGELFF.

This chain links TRBV3-1 (or the pseudogene TRBV3-2) with TRBJ1-2, with unresolved D. The CDR3 is made up of 13 amino acids. The ends were cut back, 4 bases at V and 7 bases at J, with 13 bases in the middle. Germline V gene sequence: CDR1 LGHDT, CDR2 YNNKEL (reference sequence). The CDR3 sequence: CASSPSEAGGYTF. The CDR3 region has the DNA TGTGCCAGCAGCCCTAGCGAGGCCGGTGGCTACACCTTC.

The V gene is TRBV30, the J gene TRBJ1-5, with D unresolved. CDR3 length equals 13 residues. Trimming left V 2 bases short and J 5 bases short, with 10 bases between. CDR1 and CDR2 from the germline V gene are GTSNPN and SVGIG (reference sequence). CDR3 in DNA: TGTGCCTGGAGTATTAGGGATGATCAGCCCCAGCATTTT. It yields the protein CAWSIRDDQPQHF.

The chain joins TRBV11-2 to TRBJ2-5, with TRBD1 matching over 7 bases. The V gene's germline CDR1 is SGHAT and CDR2 FQNNGV. Trimming at V came to 5 bases and at J to 3 bases, leaving 3 bases not matched to a gene. The CDR3 consists of 13 residues. The CDR3 loop is CASSTDREETQYF. The CDR3 coding sequence is TGTGCCAGCAGCACAGACAGGGAAGAGACCCAGTACTTC.

The chain links TRBV10-3 to TRBJ2-1; D gene ambiguous. V lost 6 bases, J lost 0 bases, and 6 bases lay in between. CDR3 length: 13 residues. The germline CDR1 and CDR2 sequences are ENHRY and SYGVKD. The CDR3 DNA follows: TGTGCCATCAGAACCAACTCCTACAATGAGCAGTTCTTC. Residues: CAIRTNSYNEQFF.

This clone was seen a handful of times. The genes are TRBV24-1 and TRBJ2-1; 8 nucleotides align to TRBD1. V was clipped by 9 bases and J by 7 bases; unmatched bases: 4. The V gene's germline CDR1 is KGHDR and CDR2 SFDVKD. This CDR3 spans 12 amino acids. CDR3 DNA sequence: TGTGCCACCGCCCGGACAGGGAATGAGCAGTTCTTC. It is translated as CATARTGNEQFF.

The chain couples TRBV18 to TRBJ1-5; unclear D gene. The germline V and J ends were trimmed by 8 bases and 5 bases, with 22 bases remaining between them. Germline V gene data show CDR1 as KGHSH and CDR2 as LQKENI. The CDR3 is made up of 16 amino acids. This CDR3 is CASATGRGSPYQPQHF. Written as DNA, the CDR3 is TGTGCCAGCGCCACCGGGCGGGGTAGCCCTTATCAGCCCCAGCATTTT. The complete variable domain, with remaining parts taken from reference TRBV18 and TRBJ1-5, reads NAGVMQNPRHLVRRRGQEARLRCSPMKGHSHVYWYRQLPEEGLKFMVYLQKENIIDESGMPKERFSAEFPKEGPSILRIQQVVRGDSAAYFCASATGRGSPYQPQHFGDGTRLSIL.

The chain joins TRBV7-3 to TRBJ2-1; 10 positions match TRBD1. Germline assignment: CDR1 SGHTA and CDR2 FQGTGA. The CDR3 runs to 16 residues. V gave up 5 bases and J gave up 4 bases; unmatched junction bases: 8. CDR3: CASSPPSGQGYNEQFF. The CDR3 coding sequence is TGTGCCAGCAGCCCTCCCTCGGGACAGGGGTACAATGAGCAGTTCTTC.

This clone showed up just a few times. The V gene is TRBV29-1, the J gene TRBJ2-5; 8 bases agree with TRBD2. Losses at the gene ends were 4 bases for V and 5 bases for J; bases not matched to a gene: 9. This CDR3 contains 14 residues. Germline V gene sequence: CDR1 SQVTM, CDR2 ANQGSEA. This CDR3 reads CSVAGREGLETQYF. The DNA of the CDR3 is TGCAGCGTTGCGGGACGGGAGGGCCTGGAGACCCAGTACTTC.

V gene TRBV9 combines with J gene TRBJ1-3, with no clear D. This CDR3 contains 13 residues. Germline values: CDR1 SGDLS, CDR2 YYNGEE. Between the trimmed V and J ends, which lost 3 bases and 9 bases, there was a span of 13 bases. CDR3 coding DNA: TGTGCCAGCAGCGCCCCCGTCGAGCCCACCATATATTTT. Its protein is CASSAPVEPTIYF.

The CDR3 nucleotides are TGTGCCAGCAGTGAGGGTTCGCGTGGCGCGAATCTCTATGGCTACACCTTC. Its translation: CASSEGSRGANLYGYTF. The gene calls are TRBV6-1 and TRBJ1-2; unclear D gene. Germline V gene lookup returns CDR1 MNHNS and CDR2 SASEGT. The CDR3 runs 17 residues. Trimming shortened V by 3 bases and J by 4 bases, and 21 bases separated the two germline ends.

V gene TRBV6-4 combines with J gene TRBJ1-2; D uncertain. The ends were cut back, 7 bases at V and 0 bases at J, with 9 bases in the middle. The CDR3 runs 13 residues. CDR1 MRHNA and CDR2 SNTAGT come from the germline V gene. CDR3 sequence (DNA): TGTGCCAGCACCGCAGGAGCTAACTATGGCTACACCTTC. Translating it yields CASTAGANYGYTF.

V is TRBV6-2 or TRBV6-3 and J is TRBJ1-6; tentatively, D is TRBD1 (5 bases). CDR3 length equals 14 residues. CDR1 MNHEY and CDR2 SVGEGT come from the germline V gene. V lost 2 bases to trimming and J lost 9 bases, with 11 bases between them. The CDR3 DNA follows: TGTGCCAGCAGTTACGAGGGAAGGGGTTCACCCCTCCACTTT. The encoded protein is CASSYEGRGSPLHF.

The genes are TRBV28 and TRBJ1-5, with 7 bases lining up with TRBD1. Trimming removed 10 bases from V and 6 bases from J; junction bases left unmatched: 12. The CDR3 runs to 14 residues. Germline lookup yields CDR1 MDHEN and CDR2 SYDVKM. The CDR3 loop reads CATIGAGGGQPQHF. CDR3 DNA: TGTGCCACCATAGGGGCAGGGGGAGGTCAGCCCCAGCATTTT.

The chain couples TRBV18 to TRBJ1-1; no clear D. The CDR3 is 11 residues long. The germline V gene has CDR1 KGHSH and CDR2 LQKENI. Deletions cut 3 bases from V and 7 bases from J, with 6 bases between. The CDR3 is CASSPQREAFF. The CDR3 coding sequence is TGTGCCAGCTCACCCCAACGTGAAGCTTTCTTT.

The CDR3 spells CSVNQGASGYTF. As DNA, the CDR3 is TGCAGCGTTAACCAGGGGGCAAGTGGCTACACCTTC. This sequence joins TRBV29-1 and TRBJ1-2, with TRBD1 matching over 8 bases. With 5 bases clipped from V and 7 bases from J, the junction kept 6 bases outside the gene matches. There are 12 residues in the CDR3. The germline V gene has CDR1 SQVTM and CDR2 ANQGSEA.

The count of this clone is one. This chain links TRBV11-2 with TRBJ1-4; the D gene is possibly TRBD1 (5 bases). V was clipped by 1 base and J by 3 bases, with 18 bases between them. This CDR3 is 18 amino acids long. CDR1 is SGHAT, CDR2 FQNNGV, per germline. The CDR3 loop reads CASSLGIGAEGANEKLFF. Here the CDR3 DNA reads TGTGCCAGCAGCTTAGGTATTGGGGCCGAAGGGGCTAATGAAAAACTGTTTTTT.

The sample holds one count of this clone. J is TRBJ2-3 and V is TRBV7-2, with D possibly being TRBD2 (7 bases). Germline CDR1 and CDR2: SGHTA and FQGNSA. The CDR3 is 15 residues long. V was trimmed by 3 bases and J by 5 bases, leaving 15 bases between them. The CDR3 here is CASSLSGGRGDTQYF. In DNA, the CDR3 is TGTGCCAGCAGCTTGTCGGGGGGCCGTGGAGATACGCAGTATTTT.

Notes on this clone: A junction end diverges from the germline sequence, so it may reflect a read error. The chain is built from TRBV7-3 and TRBJ1-6; D not resolved. Germline V gene sequence: CDR1 SGHTA, CDR2 FQGTGA. The CDR3 runs 15 residues. Here the CDR3 reads CASSLYGSDNSPLHF. The CDR3 nucleotides are TGTGCCAGCAGCTTATACGGGTCAGATAACTCACCCCTCCACTTT.

This chain connects TRBV7-8 to TRBJ1-5; 10 bases match TRBD1. The CDR3 totals 15 residues. The germline gives CDR1 SGHVS, CDR2 FQNEAQ. V gave up 4 bases and J gave up 4 bases; unmatched junction bases: 4. CDR3 loop: CASSSSGQGNQPQHF. For the CDR3, the DNA is TGTGCCAGCAGCTCCTCGGGACAGGGGAATCAGCCCCAGCATTTT.

The rearrangement uses TRBV5-1 and TRBJ2-5; 8 bases are a match to TRBD1. Germline trimming cut 4 bases from V and 1 base from J; bases unmatched to any gene: 3. The length of the CDR3 is 14 residues. Per the germline V gene, CDR1 is SGHRS and CDR2 is YFSETQ. The CDR3 bases are TGCGCCAGCAGCCCGGGACAGGCCCAAGAGACCCAGTACTTC. Protein: CASSPGQAQETQYF.

The chain uses TRBV9 and TRBJ2-1, with D possibly matching TRBD2 (5 bases). The V end was cut by 0 bases, the J end by 7 bases, with 8 bases between. CDR3 size: 13 residues. Per germline, CDR1 SGDLS and CDR2 YYNGEE. The CDR3 protein is CASSVGRENEQFF. DNA for the CDR3: TGTGCCAGCAGCGTAGGAAGGGAGAATGAGCAGTTCTTC.

The V and J genes are TRBV10-3 and TRBJ2-7; 9 positions agree with TRBD1. CDR1 and CDR2 (germline): ENHRY, SYGVKD. Trimming at V came to 5 bases and at J to 2 bases, leaving 1 base not matched to a gene. The CDR3 contains 13 residues. The CDR3 protein is CAISWTGAYEQYF. The CDR3, as DNA: TGTGCCATCAGTTGGACAGGGGCCTACGAGCAGTACTTC.

The chain uses TRBV5-4 and TRBJ2-2; TRBD2 agrees at 9 bases. Germline CDR1 and CDR2: SGHNT and YYREEE (reference sequence). The CDR3 is 15 residues long. Trimming removed 4 bases from V and 7 bases from J; junction bases left unmatched: 8. CDR3 protein: CASSLSGGGVGELFF. The DNA for the CDR3 is TGTGCCAGCAGCCTTAGCGGGGGTGGAGTCGGGGAGCTGTTTTTT.

The chain has TRBV3-1 (or the pseudogene TRBV3-2) and TRBJ1-2; the D gene is possibly TRBD1 (6 bases). CDR1 and CDR2 from the germline V gene are LGHDT and YNNKEL (reference sequence). The CDR3 contains 18 residues. V was pared by 1 base and J by 6 bases, with 24 bases between. The CDR3 protein is CASSQVGGGFLKGDGYTF. DNA for the CDR3: TGTGCCAGCAGCCAAGTTGGAGGCGGATTCCTAAAGGGGGATGGCTACACCTTC.

V usage is TRBV4-3 and J usage is TRBJ1-5; D unresolved. The V end lost 0 bases, the J end lost 7 bases, and 7 bases lay between the germline ends. CDR1 and CDR2 from the germline V gene are LGHNA and YSLEER. This CDR3 is 13 amino acids long. This chain's CDR3 is CASSQDLSQPQHF. The CDR3 DNA reads as TGCGCCAGCAGCCAAGATCTGAGCCAGCCCCAGCATTTT.

The CDR3 sequence: CASETTQYF. The CDR3 DNA sequence: TGTGCCAGCGAAACGACCCAGTACTTC. The chain couples TRBV3-1 (or the pseudogene TRBV3-2) to TRBJ2-5, with D uncertain. The V gene's germline CDR1 is LGHDT and CDR2 YNNKEL (reference sequence). Trimming pared 8 bases from V and 7 bases from J, leaving 5 bases between. CDR3 length: 9 amino acids.

This clone was observed once. This chain joins TRBV10-3 and TRBJ1-6; D is undetermined. The CDR3 runs 14 residues. Germline CDR1 and CDR2: ENHRY and SYGVKD. Between the trimmed V and J ends, which lost 6 bases and 6 bases, there was a span of 12 bases. In nucleotides, the CDR3 is TGTGCCATCAGGAGTGGTGGGTTTAATTCACCCCTCCACTTT. Translated: CAIRSGGFNSPLHF.

This clone appeared once. V gene TRBV7-9 combines with J gene TRBJ2-1; 9 bases match TRBD1. This CDR3 is built from 14 residues. Germline V gene sequence: CDR1 SEHNR, CDR2 FQNEAQ (reference sequence). V lost 4 bases to trimming and J lost 8 bases; unmatched junction nucleotides: 6. The CDR3 region has the DNA TGTGCCAGCAGCTCCACAGGGGGCAATGATGAGCAGTTCTTC. Its translation: CASSSTGGNDEQFF.

V usage is TRBV28 and J usage is TRBJ1-2; the D is unclear. In germline, CDR1 is MDHEN, CDR2 SYDVKM. CDR3 length: 15 residues. Trimming left V 4 bases short and J 7 bases short, with 19 bases between. CDR3 coding DNA: TGTGCCAGCAGTTCCCCGGACGGGTCTCTTCGTGGCTACACCTTC. Amino acid sequence: CASSSPDGSLRGYTF.